Sequencing of this T cell receptor (beta chain) was carried out in a study of cytomegalovirus exposure and HLA in healthy donors. A multiplex PCR was run with 60 Vbeta primers and 13 Jbeta primers. Method: immunoSEQ multiplex PCR; TCRdb's copy keeps in-frame clones and lacks some. This table has some 170,000 clones, roughly nine tenths appearing once. As concerns this clone: What it binds is not known.

J was trimmed by 7 bases and V by 5 bases; bases with no gene match: 9. Germline V CDR1 and CDR2: SGHAT, FQNNGV. This CDR3 is 15 amino acids long. Study-wide results and limits: Earlier analysis found most TCR beta V segments productive about 90% or about 30% of the time.

This TCR was recovered from a woman aged 25 to 45 in good health and CMV-seronegative. The gene calls are TRBV11-2 and TRBJ1-4, with 8 bases fitting TRBD1. Sequencing input: PBMCs. DNA for the CDR3: TGTGCCAGCAGCACGCGGACAGGGCGAATTGAAAAACTGTTTTTT. As protein: CASSTRTGRIEKLFF.